This record looks at one T cell receptor beta chain sequence and its context. Antigen specificity is unknown. Reverse transcription of roughly 0.5 to 1 ug RNA was carried out with random hexamers. The CDR3 of TCR beta was amplified by immunoSEQ multiplex PCR across 54 Vbeta and 13 Jbeta. In TCRdb, the immunoSEQ multiplex PCR reads were re-called with MiXCR into one record per CDR3 protein. Of approximately 200,000 distinct CDR3 sequences in the sample, just under 95% were seen once. This sample was taken from a study of CD8 T cells in Susac syndrome. Germline CDR1 reads GTSNPN; CDR2 reads SVGIG (reference sequence). Trimming left V 5 bases short and J 6 bases short, with 10 bases between. The CDR3 is 12 amino acids. Sequencing of TCR beta was undertaken in CD8+ and CD4+ T cells derived from blood. In the multiple sclerosis control group, patients were treatment-naive and had stable or active relapsing-remitting disease.

General study findings and limits: The study's TCR sequencing and HLA analysis covered a relatively small number of individuals, and the study acknowledged this.

This receptor was identified in a human donor with multiple sclerosis. The J gene is TRBJ2-2, the V gene TRBV30; maybe TRBD2 (6 bases). Sequenced: CD4+ T cells from PBMCs. The CDR3: CAWETSPGELFF. The CDR3 DNA reads TGTGCCTGGGAGACTAGTCCCGGGGAGCTGTTTTTT.